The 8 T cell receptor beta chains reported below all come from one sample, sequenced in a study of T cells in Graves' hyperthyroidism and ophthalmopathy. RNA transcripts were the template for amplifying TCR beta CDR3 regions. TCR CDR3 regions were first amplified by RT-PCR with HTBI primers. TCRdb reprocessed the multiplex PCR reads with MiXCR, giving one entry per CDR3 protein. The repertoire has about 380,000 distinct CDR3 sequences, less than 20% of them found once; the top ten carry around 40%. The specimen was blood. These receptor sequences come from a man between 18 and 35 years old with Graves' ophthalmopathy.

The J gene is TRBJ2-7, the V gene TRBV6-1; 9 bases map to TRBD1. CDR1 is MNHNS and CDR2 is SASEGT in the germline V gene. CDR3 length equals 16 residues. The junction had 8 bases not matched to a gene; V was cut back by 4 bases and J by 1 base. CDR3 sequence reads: CASSARAGTGSYEQYF. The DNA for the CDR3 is TGTGCCAGCAGTGCTAGAGCCGGGACAGGGTCCTACGAGCAGTACTTC.

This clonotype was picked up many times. The CDR3 is CASSAGVATNEKLFF. CDR3 bases: TGTGCCAGCAGTGCTGGGGTTGCAACTAATGAAAAACTGTTTTTT. The rearrangement uses TRBV2 and TRBJ1-4, with D unclear. Germline CDR1 reads SNHLY; CDR2 reads FYNNEI. The CDR3 totals 15 residues. V lost 4 bases, J lost 0 bases, and 9 bases lay in between.

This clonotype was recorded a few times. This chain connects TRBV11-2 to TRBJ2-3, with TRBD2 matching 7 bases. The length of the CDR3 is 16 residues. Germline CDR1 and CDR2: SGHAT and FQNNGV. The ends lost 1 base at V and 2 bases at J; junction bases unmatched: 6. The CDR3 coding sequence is TGTGCCAGCAGCTTAGGGGCGGGGGAGCACACAGATACGCAGTATTTT. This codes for CASSLGAGEHTDTQYF.

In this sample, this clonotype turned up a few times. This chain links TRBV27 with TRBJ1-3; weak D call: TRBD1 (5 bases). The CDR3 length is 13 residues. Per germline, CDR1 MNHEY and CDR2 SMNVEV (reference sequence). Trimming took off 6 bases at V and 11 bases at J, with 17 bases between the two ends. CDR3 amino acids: CASSPRAGKAIYF. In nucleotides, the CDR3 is TGTGCCAGCAGCCCCAGGGCAGGAAAGGCCATATATTTT.

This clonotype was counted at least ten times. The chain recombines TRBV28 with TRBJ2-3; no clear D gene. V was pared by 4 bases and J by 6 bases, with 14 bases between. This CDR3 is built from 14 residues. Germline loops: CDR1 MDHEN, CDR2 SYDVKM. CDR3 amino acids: CASSSVRDEDTQYF. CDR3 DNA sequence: TGTGCCAGCAGTTCAGTTAGGGATGAGGATACGCAGTATTTT. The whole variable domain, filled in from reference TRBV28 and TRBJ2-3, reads DVKVTQSSRYLVKRTGEKVFLECVQDMDHENMFWYRQDPGLGLRLIYFSYDVKMKEKGDIPEGYSVSREKKERFSLILESASTNQTSMYLCASSSVRDEDTQYFGPGTRLTVL.

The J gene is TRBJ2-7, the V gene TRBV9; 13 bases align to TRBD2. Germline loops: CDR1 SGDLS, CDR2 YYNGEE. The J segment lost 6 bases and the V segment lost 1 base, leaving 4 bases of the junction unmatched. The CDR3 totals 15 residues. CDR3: CASSVTGTSGAEQYF. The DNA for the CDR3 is TGTGCCAGCAGCGTAACTGGGACTAGCGGGGCCGAGCAGTACTTC.

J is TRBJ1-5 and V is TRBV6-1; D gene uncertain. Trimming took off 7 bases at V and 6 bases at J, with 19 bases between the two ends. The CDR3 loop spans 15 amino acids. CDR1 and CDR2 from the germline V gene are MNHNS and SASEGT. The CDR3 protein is CASNSLGGGGQPQHF. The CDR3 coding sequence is TGTGCCAGCAACTCCCTTGGCGGAGGTGGTCAGCCCCAGCATTTT.

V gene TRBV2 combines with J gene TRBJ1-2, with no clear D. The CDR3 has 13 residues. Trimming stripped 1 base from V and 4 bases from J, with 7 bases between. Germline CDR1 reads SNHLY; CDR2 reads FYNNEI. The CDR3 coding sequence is TGTGCCAGCAGTGAAGGGGGTGTCTATGGCTACACCTTC. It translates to CASSEGGVYGYTF.